A single sample gave rise to the 2 T cell receptor beta chains below, sequenced in a study of molecular identifiers for immune sequencing clone quantification. TCRdb recomputed calls from the PCR reads with MiXCR, one row per CDR3 protein. This table holds about 320,000 distinct CDR3 sequences, 24% found once. The sequenced material came from naive CD8+ T cells from blood, with Jurkat cell RNA spiked in. The sample's subset: FACS-sorted CD8+CD4-CCR7+CD45RA+ naive T cells. The receptors derive from a human donor in good health. Some libraries in this study had Jurkat cell RNA spiked in.

This clonotype was recorded a few times. The chain is built from TRBV28 and TRBJ2-1, with D possibly being TRBD1 (6 bases). CDR3 length: 16 amino acids. V shed 6 bases and J shed 7 bases, with 22 bases lying between them. CDR1 and CDR2 from the germline V gene are MDHEN and SYDVKM. CDR3 coding DNA: TGTGCCAGCAGCCTTACAGGGCGTGGATGGAGGAATGAGCAGTTCTTC. The encoded protein is CASSLTGRGWRNEQFF.

The chain links TRBV7-9 to TRBJ2-2, with TRBD1 matching 9 bases. With 4 bases clipped from V and 1 base from J, the junction kept 4 bases outside the gene matches. The CDR3 extends over 16 amino acids. Per the germline V gene, CDR1 is SEHNR and CDR2 is FQNEAQ (reference sequence). The CDR3 DNA follows: TGTGCCAGCAGCTCGGTGGGACAGGGGAACACCGGGGAGCTGTTTTTT. It specifies CASSSVGQGNTGELFF.